These T cell receptor beta chains were read from a single sample in a study of T cell responses to AZD1222 COVID-19 vaccine. Produced via immunoSEQ multiplex PCR; TCRdb's table is partial and in-frame only. The table includes under 150,000 clones, approximately 87% detected once. The material sequenced was peripheral blood, taken 28 days after the second AZD1222 dose. The receptors come from an adult who received the AZD1222 COVID-19 vaccine. The CDR3 runs from the conserved cysteine through the conserved F or W.

v_call	j_call	cdr3_aa
TRBV27	TRBJ1-5	CASSFNRGQGQPQHF
TRBV11-2	TRBJ1-3	CASSLGYRGGNTIYF
TRBV6-6	TRBJ1-5	CASSYSTLNQPQHF
TRBV12-3/TRBV12-4	TRBJ1-2	CASSTGTRDGYTF
TRBV29-1	TRBJ2-3	CSVPQRGTSGSSTDTQYF
TRBV5-1	TRBJ2-7	CASSLNSGTGRMEQYF
TRBV28	TRBJ1-5	CASVRGRGNQPQHF
TRBV11-1	TRBJ2-1	CASSPQLAEQFF
TRBV15	TRBJ1-2	CATSRGRDGRLYGYTF
TRBV30	TRBJ1-1	CASELNTEAFF
TRBV7-3	TRBJ2-2	CASSPERARTGELFF
TRBV5-1	TRBJ1-1	CASSLGAGSNTEAFF
TRBV18	TRBJ1-1	CASSLREISEAFF
TRBV19	TRBJ2-1	CASSIEGLGYYNEQFF
TRBV18	TRBJ1-1	CASYLQGYGNTEAFF
TRBV29-1	TRBJ2-7	CSVMTPLVYEQYF
TRBV30	TRBJ2-6	CAWREQGAGANVLTF
TRBV7-2	TRBJ1-5	CASSLYADNNQPQHF
TRBV7-6	TRBJ2-2	CASSSALDTGELFF
TRBV30	TRBJ2-1	CAWCPIAGGSNEQFF
TRBV6-5	TRBJ1-5	CASSQLGAFQPQHF
TRBV24-1	TRBJ1-4	CATSDERRNEKLFF
TRBV9	TRBJ1-5	CASSEWGQPRRGNQPQHF
TRBV6-1	TRBJ2-7	CASRQGRFYEQYF
TRBV27	TRBJ2-3	CASSRLAGPDTQYF
TRBV29-1	TRBJ2-7	CSVRIAGGPQQYF
TRBV16	TRBJ1-1	CASSQGGTVAFF
TRBV10-3	TRBJ1-2	CATSGTGDYGYTF
TRBV5-1	TRBJ1-1	CASREEGLNTEAFF
TRBV2	TRBJ2-5	CASSRLAGGVKETQYF
TRBV7-9	TRBJ1-2	CASSWDRSYGYTF
TRBV28	TRBJ1-5	CASSGTYNQPQHF
TRBV30	TRBJ1-5	CAWSLRGFGSNQPQHF
TRBV28	TRBJ1-1	CASSFEPGLMNTEAFF
TRBV10-3	TRBJ2-2	CAIRPGGNTGELFF
TRBV14	TRBJ2-2	CASSPGLATGELFF
TRBV29-1	TRBJ2-1	CSVEGGIGGRWNEQFF
TRBV29-1	TRBJ1-4	CSGNQQGQLFF
TRBV24-1	TRBJ2-1	CATSDRTSGSDNEQFF
TRBV30	TRBJ1-2	CAWRLGLTGVNYGYTF
TRBV2	TRBJ1-5	CASRDDLGNQPQHF
TRBV3-1/TRBV3-2	TRBJ1-3	CASSFLATISGNTIYF
TRBV6-6	TRBJ1-5	CASSPLPNAGGNQPQHF
TRBV27	TRBJ2-7	CASSLGAGELYEQYF
TRBV10-3	TRBJ1-1	CAISESGSLNTEAFF
TRBV2	TRBJ1-6	CASARQGTGNSPLHF
TRBV28	TRBJ1-3	CASSGWTSGNTIYF
TRBV6-4	TRBJ2-6	CASSKAGHYSGANVLTF
TRBV28	TRBJ2-3	CASSIGTGTDTQYF
TRBV7-2	TRBJ2-1	CASSPRDRYNEQFF
TRBV28	TRBJ1-5	CASRSGQVNQPQHF
TRBV20-1	TRBJ1-1	CSARTGTEAFF
TRBV6-5	TRBJ1-2	CASSYDGGKDYGYTF
TRBV19	TRBJ2-3	CASSIRFGRDRATDTQYF